The 22 T cell receptor beta chains below all came from one sample that was sequenced in a study of regulatory T cells in long-lasting Graves disease (dated by TCRdb to about 2021). Read against the paper, the sample's time point label means: persistent/refractory GD, antithyroid drugs over 5 years with positive TRAb. For both TCR sequencing and RNA sequencing, RNA was extracted from PBMCs in TRIzol. Libraries were built with multiplex PCR. Instrument on record: Illumina HiSeq 4000. TCR beta libraries were built with iRepertoire HTBI primers and Arm-PCR amplification of CDR3 regions. TCRdb reprocessing: public reads trimmed at Q25 with fastp, clones called with MiXCR, in-frame beta chains kept. Merged by CDR3 protein, the rows form single entries marked with the most common genes and DNA. The sample data list around 430,000 distinct CDR3 sequences, and approximately 23% of these were observed just once. Roughly 13% of the sample rests with the top ten.

This specimen was peripheral blood mononuclear cells (PBMCs), taken when the disease was refractory, from a patient treated with antithyroid drugs. All receptors derive from a female donor with Graves disease.

The chain couples TRBV29-1 to TRBJ2-1; a possible D gene is TRBD1 (7 bases). V lost 3 bases, J lost 7 bases, and 25 bases lay in between. The germline CDR1 and CDR2 sequences are SQVTM and ANQGSEA. The length of the CDR3 is 17 residues. The CDR3 spells CSVDGGSRGGGWNEQFF. CDR3 nucleotide sequence: TGCAGCGTTGACGGGGGTAGCAGAGGGGGCGGGTGGAATGAGCAGTTCTTC.

This clonotype was recorded at least ten times. The rearrangement joins TRBV2 to TRBJ2-4, with TRBD1 matching over 7 bases. In germline, CDR1 is SNHLY, CDR2 FYNNEI. The CDR3 runs 14 residues. The V and J ends lost 4 bases and 4 bases, in that order; junction bases with no gene match: 4. In DNA, the CDR3 is TGTGCCAGCAGTGTGCCGGGACAGAAAAACATTCAGTACTTC. Translation gives CASSVPGQKNIQYF.

The table lists this clonotype with a count of one. The chain joins TRBV19 to TRBJ1-3; D is ambiguous. The germline V gene encodes CDR1 LNHDA and CDR2 SQIVND (reference sequence). V was trimmed by 3 bases and J by 0 bases, leaving 6 bases between them. The CDR3 sequence is 14 residues long. Here the CDR3 DNA reads TGTGCCAGTAGTATGCAGTCCTCTGGAAACACCATATATTTT. Amino acid sequence: CASSMQSSGNTIYF.

The chain is built from TRBV13 and TRBJ2-5; 12 nucleotides line up with TRBD2. The junction had 11 bases not matched to a gene; V was cut back by 4 bases and J by 5 bases. Looked up from germline, CDR1 is PRHDT and CDR2 is FYEKMQ (reference sequence). The CDR3 length is 17 residues. This CDR3 is CASSSRWPSGGAETQYF. The CDR3 bases are TGTGCCAGCAGCTCCCGATGGCCTAGCGGGGGGGCTGAGACCCAGTACTTC.

This clonotype was counted a few times. The chain has TRBV5-1 and TRBJ1-1; tentative D call: TRBD1 (5 bases). Germline CDR1 and CDR2: SGHRS and YFSETQ. The CDR3 consists of 15 residues. Trimming removed 0 bases from V and 4 bases from J, with 13 bases in between. The CDR3 DNA reads TGCGCCAGCAGCTTGGGGAGGGGAGGGTCCACTGAAGCTTTCTTT. Its translation: CASSLGRGGSTEAFF. Full variable domain (outside the CDR3, taken from reference TRBV5-1 and TRBJ1-1): KAGVTQTPRYLIKTRGQQVTLSCSPISGHRSVSWYQQTPGQGLQFLFEYFSETQRNKGNFPGRFSGRQFSNSRSEMNVSTLELGDSALYLCASSLGRGGSTEAFFGQGTRLTVV.

J is TRBJ1-4 and V is TRBV18; D might be TRBD1 (6 bases). The CDR3 consists of 14 residues. Trimming shortened V by 3 bases and J by 7 bases, and 12 bases separated the two germline ends. Germline loops: CDR1 KGHSH, CDR2 LQKENI. CDR3 region: CASSPLSGAEKLFF. CDR3 in DNA: TGTGCCAGCTCACCGCTCTCGGGGGCTGAAAAACTGTTTTTT.

This clonotype was found a few times. The CDR3 protein is CASSDRQGDTGELFF. CDR3 coding DNA: TGTGCCAGCAGCGACCGACAGGGAGACACCGGGGAGCTGTTTTTT. This chain uses TRBV7-9 with TRBJ2-2; 7 bases map to TRBD1. V lost 5 bases, J lost 3 bases, and 6 bases stayed unmatched. Per germline, CDR1 SEHNR and CDR2 FQNEAQ (reference sequence). There are 15 residues in the CDR3.

This clonotype was found many times. This CDR3 is CASSLPQELNTEAFF. CDR3 sequence (DNA): TGTGCCAGCAGCTTACCACAGGAATTGAACACTGAAGCTTTCTTT. V gene TRBV12-3 or TRBV12-4 combines with J gene TRBJ1-1; D is perhaps TRBD1 (5 bases). The V gene lost 6 bases and the J gene lost 0 bases, with 14 bases spanning the gap. The CDR3 has 15 amino acids.

In this sample, this clonotype turned up many times. This rearrangement joins TRBV28 to TRBJ2-2, with 8 bases fitting TRBD2. CDR3 size: 15 residues. CDR1 and CDR2 (germline): MDHEN, SYDVKM. The V and J ends lost 6 bases and 0 bases, in that order; junction bases with no gene match: 3. The CDR3 coding sequence is TGTGCCAGCAGACTGGGACTAGCGAACACCGGGGAGCTGTTTTTT. It is translated as CASRLGLANTGELFF.

The chain links TRBV7-2 to TRBJ1-3; D not resolved. CDR3 length: 15 residues. Between the trimmed V and J ends, which lost 3 bases and 3 bases, there was a span of 12 bases. Germline lookup yields CDR1 SGHTA and CDR2 FQGNSA. CDR3: CASSFLGGYGNTIYF. The CDR3 DNA reads TGTGCCAGCAGCTTTCTGGGAGGATATGGAAACACCATATATTTT. The full variable domain, rest sourced from reference TRBV7-2 and TRBJ1-3, is GAGVSQSPSNKVTEKGKDVELRCDPISGHTALYWYRQSLGQGLEFLIYFQGNSAPDKSGLPSDRFSAERTGGSVSTLTIQRTQQEDSAVYLCASSFLGGYGNTIYFGEGSWLTVV.

This chain connects TRBV19 to TRBJ2-7, with D perhaps being TRBD1 or TRBD2 (6 bases each). The CDR3 is made up of 14 amino acids. The germline V gene has CDR1 LNHDA and CDR2 SQIVND (reference sequence). Trimming took off 3 bases at V and 6 bases at J, with 15 bases between the two ends. CDR3 sequence reads: CASSITGAPGEQYF. The CDR3 bases are TGTGCCAGTAGTATTACGGGGGCTCCGGGCGAGCAGTACTTC. Using reference TRBV19 and TRBJ2-7 for the parts outside the CDR3, the full variable domain is DGGITQSPKYLFRKEGQNVTLSCEQNLNHDAMYWYRQDPGQGLRLIYYSQIVNDFQKGDIAEGYSVSREKKESFPLTVTSAQKNPTAFYLCASSITGAPGEQYFGPGTRLTVT.

Ten or more counts support this clonotype. V is TRBV7-2 and J is TRBJ2-7; maybe TRBD2 (5 bases). The germline gives CDR1 SGHTA, CDR2 FQGNSA. The CDR3 loop spans 16 amino acids. V was clipped by 3 bases and J by 3 bases, with 18 bases between them. CDR3 DNA sequence: TGTGCCAGCAGCTTTAAAGACCGGAGGCATAACTACGAGCAGTACTTC. This codes for CASSFKDRRHNYEQYF.

The chain couples TRBV7-9 to TRBJ2-7; 11 bases line up with TRBD2. Germline V gene lookup returns CDR1 SEHNR and CDR2 FQNEAQ (reference sequence). This CDR3 comprises 18 residues. The V segment lost 2 bases and the J segment 1 base; nucleotides outside the gene matches: 10. The CDR3 DNA follows: TGTGCCAGCAGCTTATGGTCTAGCGGGGGGACCATATCCTACGAGCAGTACTTC. Amino acids: CASSLWSSGGTISYEQYF.

The J gene is TRBJ1-4, the V gene TRBV7-7; D is possibly TRBD1 (5 bases). The CDR3 length is 15 residues. CDR1 is SSHAT, CDR2 FNYEAQ, per germline (reference sequence). CDR3 protein: CAGSLDGGPNEKLFF. CDR3 DNA: TGTGCTGGCAGCCTAGACGGGGGACCTAATGAAAAACTGTTTTTT. The full variable domain, in which reference TRBV7-7 and TRBJ1-4 provide the parts outside the CDR3, is GAGVSQSPRYKVTKRGQDVTLRCDPISSHATLYWYQQALGQGPEFLTYFNYEAQPDKSGLPSDRFSAERPEGSISTLTIQRTEQRDSAMYRCAGSLDGGPNEKLFFGSGTQLSVL.

This clonotype was detected only a few times. Here the CDR3 reads CASSVGRGAPLHF. CDR3 in DNA: TGTGCCAGCAGCGTAGGACGCGGAGCACCCCTCCACTTT. The genes are TRBV7-9 and TRBJ1-6; no definite D call. This CDR3 region has 13 residues. V lost 5 bases to trimming and J lost 11 bases, with 13 bases between them. The germline gives CDR1 SEHNR, CDR2 FQNEAQ (reference sequence).

With regard to this clonotype: A much larger clone is a single base away; this may be a read error. The rearrangement links TRBV6-2 or TRBV6-3 to TRBJ1-2; D not resolved. In germline, CDR1 is MNHEY, CDR2 SVGEGT. This CDR3 contains 15 residues. CDR3 region: CASSHPGIQGYGCTF. In DNA, the CDR3 is TGTGCCAGCAGTCACCCCGGGATTCAAGGGTATGGCTGCACCTTC.

Ten or more counts support this clonotype. This rearrangement joins TRBV20-1 to TRBJ2-4, with TRBD1 matching over 8 bases. This CDR3 comprises 13 residues. CDR1 is DFQATT, CDR2 SNEGSKA, per germline (reference sequence). V lost 6 bases and J lost 7; bases outside the gene matches: 8. The CDR3 spells CSALGQDVNIQYF. Here the CDR3 DNA reads TGCAGTGCCTTGGGACAGGATGTGAACATTCAGTACTTC.

The chain is built from TRBV27 and TRBJ2-1; 8 positions agree with TRBD2. The CDR3 loop spans 16 amino acids. From germline, CDR1 is MNHEY and CDR2 SMNVEV (reference sequence). V shed 5 bases, J shed 11 bases, and the junction held 17 bases outside the gene matches. CDR3 coding DNA: TGTGCCAGCAGTACCCCCCCGGGGCGGGAGGATGGGAAGCAGTTCTTC. Translation gives CASSTPPGREDGKQFF.

The sample holds a few counts of this clonotype. V usage is TRBV14 and J usage is TRBJ2-7, with TRBD1 identical over 9 bases. Germline loops: CDR1 SGHDN, CDR2 FVKESK. The CDR3 has 15 residues. V was clipped by 3 bases and J by 5 bases; unmatched bases: 8. CDR3 bases: TGTGCCAGCAGCCAGCTATGGACAGGGGCAGACGAGCAGTACTTC. Its translation: CASSQLWTGADEQYF. The full variable domain, rest sourced from reference TRBV14 and TRBJ2-7, is EAGVTQFPSHSVIEKGQTVTLRCDPISGHDNLYWYRRVMGKEIKFLLHFVKESKQDESGMPNNRFLAERTGGTYSTLKVQPAELEDSGVYFCASSQLWTGADEQYFGPGTRLTVT.

In its sample, this clonotype was seen many times. CDR3 region: CASGGGETAGELFF. CDR3 bases: TGTGCCAGCGGAGGGGGAGAAACCGCCGGGGAGCTGTTTTTT. The J gene is TRBJ2-2, the V gene TRBV6-1, with D tentatively TRBD1 or TRBD2 (6 bases each). Trimming left V 8 bases short and J 6 bases short, with 16 bases between. Germline CDR1 MNHNS, CDR2 SASEGT. The CDR3 runs to 14 residues.

This clonotype was seen a few times. V and J are TRBV5-1 and TRBJ1-5, with 11 positions matching TRBD1. Germline V CDR1 and CDR2: SGHRS, YFSETQ. After removal of 4 bases from V and 3 bases from J, the junction contained 6 bases not matched to a gene. The CDR3 contains 16 residues. Here the CDR3 DNA reads TGCGCCAGCAGCCCCGGGACAGGGGGTCTCAATCAGCCCCAGCATTTT. As protein: CASSPGTGGLNQPQHF.

A remark on this clonotype: A much larger clone differs from this one at a single base, so this may be a read error. A read error is likely, as this CDR3 ends without the conserved phenylalanine or tryptophan. The chain carries TRBV15 and TRBJ1-1, with D possibly being TRBD1 (6 bases). Germline loops: CDR1 LNHNV, CDR2 YYDKDF (reference sequence). The CDR3 totals 15 residues. V was pared by 0 bases and J by 1 base, with 9 bases between. The CDR3 bases are TGTGCCACCAGCAGAGAGCACAGGGAGAACACTGAAGCTTTCTCT. This translates into CATSREHRENTEAFS.